The clone carrying this T cell receptor (beta chain) appeared a few times. What it recognizes is unknown. The record originates from a study of beta chain features in type 1 diabetes. Cells sorted by CD45RO/CCR7/CD25/CD127/CD95/CD27 comprised CD4+ naive, central memory, regulatory and stem cell-like memory cells. This CDR3 comprises 14 residues. With V trimmed by 4 bases and J by 4 bases, 4 bases remained unmatched. The V gene's germline CDR1 is SGHRS and CDR2 YFSETQ. As every portion of the isolated RNA was reverse transcribed, the sequencing read expressed TCRB transcripts. Assay used: immunoSEQ multiplex PCR; TCRdb lists only in-frame clones, some missing. There are under 200,000 clones in the sample; 7.5% to 10% occur only once, and approximately 2.2% lies in the top ten. Points from the study as a whole: These data did not resolve whether HLA type affects TCRB rearrangement.

This receptor was taken from a woman aged 18 to 35 in good health. J is TRBJ2-5 and V is TRBV5-1, with 10 bases identical to TRBD2. The sequencing sample was made of central memory CD4+ T cells from blood. The CDR3 spells CASSILAGAETQYF. CDR3 sequence (DNA): TGCGCCAGCAGCATCCTAGCGGGGGCAGAGACCCAGTACTTC.